The rows below give T cell receptor beta chains drawn from one sample of a study of blood T cell repertoires in COVID-19. Only in-frame clones appear in the TCRdb table, and some are missing; sequencing was by immunoSEQ multiplex PCR. The repertoire includes a few hundred thousand clones, more than 75% of them detected once, and approximately 9.3% sits in the top ten. What was sequenced was PBMCs or T cells enriched from blood (not recorded which). The receptors derive from a woman aged 45-65 years who had recovered from COVID-19. CDR3s include the opening cysteine and the closing phenylalanine or tryptophan. The D gene is left open where the match is weak. Clone size is not always given. Where it is, it says once, few, many or a class for expanded clones.

V gene: TRBV5-1; CDR3 length: 14; D gene: NA; J gene: TRBJ2-7; clone size: NA; CDR3 DNA: TGCGCCAGCAGCGGATCCGGGATTCTTACCGAGCAGTACTTC; CDR3 protein: CASSGSGILTEQYF
V gene: TRBV30; CDR3 length: 12; D gene: TRBD1; J gene: TRBJ1-1; clone size: NA; CDR3 DNA: TGTGCCTGGACAACAGGGGGCACTGAAGCTTTCTTT; CDR3 protein: CAWTTGGTEAFF
V gene: TRBV7-8; CDR3 length: 16; D gene: NA; J gene: TRBJ2-1; clone size: NA; CDR3 DNA: TGTGCCAGCAGCTCGCACCAGGGTACATTTGGGAATGAGCAGTTCTTC; CDR3 protein: CASSSHQGTFGNEQFF
V gene: TRBV28; CDR3 length: 16; D gene: NA; J gene: TRBJ1-1; clone size: NA; CDR3 DNA: TGTGCCAGCATCCAACGCCGCCCGACAAGACACACTGAAGCTTTCTTT; CDR3 protein: CASIQRRPTRHTEAFF
V gene: TRBV7-9; CDR3 length: 14; D gene: NA; J gene: TRBJ1-1; clone size: once; CDR3 DNA: TGTGCCAGCAGCCCCCCCAGTGGAGTCACTGAAGCTTTCTTT; CDR3 protein: CASSPPSGVTEAFF
V gene: TRBV6-2/TRBV6-3; CDR3 length: 12; D gene: NA; J gene: TRBJ2-5; clone size: NA; CDR3 DNA: TGTGCCAGCAGTTCGCGGGGCGAGACCCAGTACTTC; CDR3 protein: CASSSRGETQYF
V gene: TRBV24-1; CDR3 length: 15; D gene: NA; J gene: TRBJ2-2; clone size: NA; CDR3 DNA: TGTGCCACCAGGGAGAATCGGGGTATGGCCGGGGAGCTGTTTTTT; CDR3 protein: CATRENRGMAGELFF
V gene: TRBV28; CDR3 length: 16; D gene: TRBD1; J gene: TRBJ1-2; clone size: NA; CDR3 DNA: TGTGCCAGCACCCGCTTTAGGACAGGGGTGGACTATGGCTACACCTTC; CDR3 protein: CASTRFRTGVDYGYTF
V gene: TRBV3-1/TRBV3-2; CDR3 length: 15; D gene: TRBD1; J gene: TRBJ2-7; clone size: NA; CDR3 DNA: TGTGCCAGCAGCCAATCGGGACAGGGAAAAGGAGAGCAGTACTTC; CDR3 protein: CASSQSGQGKGEQYF
V gene: TRBV5-4; CDR3 length: 17; D gene: TRBD2; J gene: TRBJ2-6; clone size: NA; CDR3 DNA: TGTGCCAGCAGCTTTCCGGGACTAAAGCGGGGGGCCAACGTCCTGACTTTC; CDR3 protein: CASSFPGLKRGANVLTF
V gene: TRBV10-3; CDR3 length: 17; D gene: TRBD1; J gene: TRBJ1-1; clone size: NA; CDR3 DNA: TGTGCCATCTCAACGGCCGGGACAGGCCTAGCTACCGCTGAAGCTTTCTTT; CDR3 protein: CAISTAGTGLATAEAFF
V gene: TRBV9; CDR3 length: 14; D gene: TRBD1; J gene: TRBJ2-7; clone size: NA; CDR3 DNA: TGTGCCAGCAACGAGGGGACAGGGCATCAGGAGCAGTACTTC; CDR3 protein: CASNEGTGHQEQYF
V gene: TRBV13; CDR3 length: 15; D gene: NA; J gene: TRBJ2-7; clone size: NA; CDR3 DNA: TGTGCCAGCAGTGCGCGTACGCAGGGGAACTACGAGCAGTACTTC; CDR3 protein: CASSARTQGNYEQYF
V gene: TRBV3-1/TRBV3-2; CDR3 length: 13; D gene: NA; J gene: TRBJ2-7; clone size: few; CDR3 DNA: TGTGCCAGCAGCCAAGGTAGCGCCTACGAGCAGTACTTC; CDR3 protein: CASSQGSAYEQYF
V gene: TRBV19; CDR3 length: 14; D gene: TRBD1; J gene: TRBJ1-5; clone size: NA; CDR3 DNA: TGTGCCAGTAGGACAGGGACTCGTCGTCAGCCCCAGCATTTT; CDR3 protein: CASRTGTRRQPQHF
V gene: TRBV5-5; CDR3 length: 14; D gene: TRBD1; J gene: TRBJ2-7; clone size: NA; CDR3 DNA: TGTGCCAGCAGCCTTCAGACAGGGGCCTACGAGCAGTACTTC; CDR3 protein: CASSLQTGAYEQYF
V gene: TRBV9; CDR3 length: 16; D gene: TRBD1; J gene: TRBJ1-1; clone size: NA; CDR3 DNA: TGTGCCAGCAGCGTAGGCCCAAACAGGGGCGCGTGGGAAGCTTTCTTT; CDR3 protein: CASSVGPNRGAWEAFF
V gene: TRBV4-2; CDR3 length: 14; D gene: NA; J gene: TRBJ1-1; clone size: NA; CDR3 DNA: TGTGCCAGCAGACTGACTCCAGGGGATACTGAAGCTTTCTTT; CDR3 protein: CASRLTPGDTEAFF
V gene: TRBV2; CDR3 length: 16; D gene: TRBD2; J gene: TRBJ2-1; clone size: NA; CDR3 DNA: TGTGCCAGCAGGCCCAGCGGGGGTAGCTCCTACAATGAGCAGTTCTTC; CDR3 protein: CASRPSGGSSYNEQFF
V gene: TRBV5-8; CDR3 length: 16; D gene: TRBD1; J gene: TRBJ1-4; clone size: NA; CDR3 DNA: TGTGCCAGCAGCCTTTTCGCCGGACAGGGCCGCGGAAAACTGTTTTTT; CDR3 protein: CASSLFAGQGRGKLFF
V gene: TRBV7-3; CDR3 length: 15; D gene: TRBD2; J gene: TRBJ2-1; clone size: once; CDR3 DNA: TGTGCCAGCAGCTTAACCGGCGGGGGTAGGGATGAGCAGTTCTTC; CDR3 protein: CASSLTGGGRDEQFF
V gene: TRBV28; CDR3 length: 11; D gene: NA; J gene: TRBJ2-3; clone size: NA; CDR3 DNA: TGTGCCAGCAGGGCCCCAGATACGCAGTATTTT; CDR3 protein: CASRAPDTQYF
V gene: TRBV7-8; CDR3 length: 14; D gene: NA; J gene: TRBJ1-2; clone size: NA; CDR3 DNA: TGTGCCAGCAGCACACAAGGGGGAAACTATGGCTACACCTTC; CDR3 protein: CASSTQGGNYGYTF
V gene: TRBV4-2; CDR3 length: 15; D gene: TRBD1; J gene: TRBJ1-2; clone size: NA; CDR3 DNA: TGTGCCAGCAGCCCCGAAGTCGGGACAGGGGATGGCTACACCTTC; CDR3 protein: CASSPEVGTGDGYTF
V gene: TRBV15; CDR3 length: 15; D gene: TRBD1; J gene: TRBJ2-7; clone size: NA; CDR3 DNA: TGTGCCACCAGCAGAGCGGGACAGGGGGCAAACGAGCAGTACTTC; CDR3 protein: CATSRAGQGANEQYF
V gene: TRBV7-2; CDR3 length: 14; D gene: NA; J gene: TRBJ1-1; clone size: NA; CDR3 DNA: TGTGCCAGCAGCTTAGAAACGGGGTTGACTGAAGCTTTCTTT; CDR3 protein: CASSLETGLTEAFF
V gene: TRBV5-1; CDR3 length: 20; D gene: TRBD2; J gene: TRBJ2-3; clone size: NA; CDR3 DNA: TGCGCCAGCAGCTTGTGGGCTAGCGGGGGGGTTACCCCTAGCACAGATACGCAGTATTTT; CDR3 protein: CASSLWASGGVTPSTDTQYF
V gene: TRBV4-1; CDR3 length: 19; D gene: NA; J gene: TRBJ2-1; clone size: NA; CDR3 DNA: TGCGCCAGCAGCCAATTTTACGTCGGCGGGGCCTCCTCCTACAATGAGCAGTTCTTC; CDR3 protein: CASSQFYVGGASSYNEQFF
V gene: TRBV6-2/TRBV6-3; CDR3 length: 13; D gene: NA; J gene: TRBJ1-1; clone size: NA; CDR3 DNA: TGTGCCAGCAGTTACTCCCCGAGGTCTGAAGCTTTCTTT; CDR3 protein: CASSYSPRSEAFF
V gene: TRBV29-1; CDR3 length: 11; D gene: NA; J gene: TRBJ1-2; clone size: NA; CDR3 DNA: TGCAGCGTTGGGACTTTGGAGGGCTACACCTTC; CDR3 protein: CSVGTLEGYTF
V gene: TRBV7-8; CDR3 length: 15; D gene: NA; J gene: TRBJ1-1; clone size: few; CDR3 DNA: TGTGCCAGCAGCCCTCGAGCGACCCTGAGAACTGAAGCTTTCTTT; CDR3 protein: CASSPRATLRTEAFF
V gene: TRBV24-1; CDR3 length: 16; D gene: TRBD1; J gene: TRBJ2-3; clone size: NA; CDR3 DNA: TGTGCCACCAGTGACCCATCGACAGGGCACGCAGATACGCAGTATTTT; CDR3 protein: CATSDPSTGHADTQYF
V gene: TRBV6-5; CDR3 length: 16; D gene: TRBD2; J gene: TRBJ2-3; clone size: NA; CDR3 DNA: TGTGCCAGCAGTTACGGGACTAGCGGGTCTCCGAATACGCAGTATTTT; CDR3 protein: CASSYGTSGSPNTQYF
V gene: TRBV5-1; CDR3 length: 17; D gene: NA; J gene: TRBJ2-3; clone size: NA; CDR3 DNA: TGCGCCAGCACCCCGGGGGGACGGGGGGCCAGCACAGATACGCAGTATTTT; CDR3 protein: CASTPGGRGASTDTQYF
V gene: TRBV7-2; CDR3 length: 18; D gene: TRBD2; J gene: TRBJ2-2; clone size: NA; CDR3 DNA: TGTGCCAGCAGAAAAAAAGCCTTACTAGCGGGGGGGCCGGGGGAGCTGTTTTTT; CDR3 protein: CASRKKALLAGGPGELFF
V gene: TRBV4-2; CDR3 length: 14; D gene: NA; J gene: TRBJ2-3; clone size: NA; CDR3 DNA: TGTGCCAGCAGCCAAGATCGTCGCACAGATACGCAGTATTTT; CDR3 protein: CASSQDRRTDTQYF
V gene: TRBV6-4; CDR3 length: 15; D gene: NA; J gene: TRBJ1-6; clone size: NA; CDR3 DNA: TGTGCCAGCAGCAACTCAGGGGTGGAAAATTCACCCCTCCACTTT; CDR3 protein: CASSNSGVENSPLHF